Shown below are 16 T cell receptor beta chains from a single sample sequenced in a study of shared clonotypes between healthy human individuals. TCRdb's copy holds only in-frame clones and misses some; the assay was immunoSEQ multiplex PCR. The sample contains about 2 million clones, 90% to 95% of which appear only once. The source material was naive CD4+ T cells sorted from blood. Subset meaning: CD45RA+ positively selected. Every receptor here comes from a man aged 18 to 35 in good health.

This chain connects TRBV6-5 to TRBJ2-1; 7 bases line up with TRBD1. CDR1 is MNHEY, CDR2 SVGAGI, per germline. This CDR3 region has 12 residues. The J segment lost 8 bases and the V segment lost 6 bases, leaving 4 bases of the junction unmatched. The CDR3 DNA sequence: TGTGCCAGCAGCAGACAGGGCGATGAGCAGTTCTTC. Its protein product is CASSRQGDEQFF.

Here the CDR3 DNA reads TGTGCCAGCAGCTTAGACCCGCTAGGCAGCACAGATACGCAGTATTTT. Residues: CASSLDPLGSTDTQYF. The rearrangement links TRBV7-2 to TRBJ2-3, with no clear D. The ends were cut back, 1 base at V and 0 bases at J, with 11 bases in the middle. The CDR3 is 16 amino acids. CDR1 SGHTA and CDR2 FQGNSA come from the germline V gene.

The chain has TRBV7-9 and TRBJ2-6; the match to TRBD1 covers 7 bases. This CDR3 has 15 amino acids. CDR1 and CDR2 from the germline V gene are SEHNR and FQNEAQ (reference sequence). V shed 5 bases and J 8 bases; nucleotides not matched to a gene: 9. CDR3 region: CASSLIRQGTNVLTF. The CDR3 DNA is TGTGCCAGCAGCCTAATAAGACAGGGTACCAACGTCCTGACTTTC.

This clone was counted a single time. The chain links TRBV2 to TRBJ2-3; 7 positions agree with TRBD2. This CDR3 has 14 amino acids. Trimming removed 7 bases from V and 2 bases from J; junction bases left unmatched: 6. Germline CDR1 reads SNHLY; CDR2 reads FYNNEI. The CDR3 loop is CASTRKRDTDTQYF. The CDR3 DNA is TGTGCCAGCACCCGCAAGCGGGACACAGATACGCAGTATTTT.

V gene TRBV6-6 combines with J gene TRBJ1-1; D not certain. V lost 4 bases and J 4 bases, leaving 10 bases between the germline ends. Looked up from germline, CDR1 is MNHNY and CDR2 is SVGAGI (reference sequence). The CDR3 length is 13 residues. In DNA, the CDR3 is TGTGCCAGCAGTTTGATCGCTGGCACTGAAGCTTTCTTT. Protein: CASSLIAGTEAFF.

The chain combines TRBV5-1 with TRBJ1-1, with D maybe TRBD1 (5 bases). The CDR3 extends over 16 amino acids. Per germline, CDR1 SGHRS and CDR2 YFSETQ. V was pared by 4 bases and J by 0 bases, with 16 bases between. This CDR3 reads CASSLLGGDMNTEAFF. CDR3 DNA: TGCGCCAGCAGCCTTCTCGGAGGGGATATGAACACTGAAGCTTTCTTT.

The CDR3: CASSLGREGNQPQHF. The CDR3, as DNA: TGTGCCAGCAGCTTAGGCAGGGAGGGCAATCAGCCCCAGCATTTT. The chain is built from TRBV7-9 and TRBJ1-5, with a possible D match to TRBD1 (5 bases). Germline V CDR1 and CDR2: SEHNR, FQNEAQ (reference sequence). V lost 1 base to trimming and J lost 2 bases, with 9 bases between them. This CDR3 region has 15 residues.

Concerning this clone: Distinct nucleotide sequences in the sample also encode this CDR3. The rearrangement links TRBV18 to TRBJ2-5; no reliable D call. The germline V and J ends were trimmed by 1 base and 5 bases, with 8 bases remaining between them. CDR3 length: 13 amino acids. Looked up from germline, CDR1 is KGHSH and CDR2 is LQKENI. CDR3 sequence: CASSPLDGETQYF. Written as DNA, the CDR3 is TGTGCCAGCTCACCACTCGATGGTGAGACCCAGTACTTC.

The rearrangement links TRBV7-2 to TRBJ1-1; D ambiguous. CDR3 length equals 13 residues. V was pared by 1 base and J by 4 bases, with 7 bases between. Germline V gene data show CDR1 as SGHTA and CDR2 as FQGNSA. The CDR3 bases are TGTGCCAGCAGCTTAGTATTGGGCACTGAAGCTTTCTTT. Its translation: CASSLVLGTEAFF.

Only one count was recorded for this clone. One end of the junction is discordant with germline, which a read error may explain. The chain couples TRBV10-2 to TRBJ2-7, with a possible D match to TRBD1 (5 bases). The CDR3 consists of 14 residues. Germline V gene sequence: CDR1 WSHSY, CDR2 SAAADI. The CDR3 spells CASRGPGISNEQYF. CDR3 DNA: TGCGCCAGCAGGGGGCCAGGTATCTCCAACGAGCAGTACTTC.

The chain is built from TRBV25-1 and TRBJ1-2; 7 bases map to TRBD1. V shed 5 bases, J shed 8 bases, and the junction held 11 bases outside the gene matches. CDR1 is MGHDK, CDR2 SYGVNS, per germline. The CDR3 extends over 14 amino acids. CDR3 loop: CASSPHDRANGYTF. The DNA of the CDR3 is TGTGCCAGCAGTCCACACGACAGGGCAAACGGCTACACCTTC.

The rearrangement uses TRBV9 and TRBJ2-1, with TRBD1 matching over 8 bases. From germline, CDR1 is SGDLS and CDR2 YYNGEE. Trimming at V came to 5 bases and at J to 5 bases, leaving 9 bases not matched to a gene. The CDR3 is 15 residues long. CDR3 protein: CASRPPGTGDNEQFF. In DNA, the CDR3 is TGTGCCAGCAGACCTCCCGGGACAGGAGACAATGAGCAGTTCTTC.

The CDR3 here is CASSVGTVNGYTF. CDR3 DNA sequence: TGTGCCAGCAGCGTAGGGACAGTAAATGGCTACACCTTC. The gene calls are TRBV9 and TRBJ1-2; perhaps TRBD1 as D (6 bases). The germline V gene encodes CDR1 SGDLS and CDR2 YYNGEE. V dropped 0 bases and J dropped 6 bases, with 9 bases sitting between them. This CDR3 is 13 amino acids long.

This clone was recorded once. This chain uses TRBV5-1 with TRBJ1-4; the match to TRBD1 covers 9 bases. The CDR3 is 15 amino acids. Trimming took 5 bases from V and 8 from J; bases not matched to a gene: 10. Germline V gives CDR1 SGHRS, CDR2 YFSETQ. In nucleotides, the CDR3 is TGCGCCAGCAGTTCCTCCGGGACAGGGCGAGAAAAACTGTTTTTT. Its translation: CASSSSGTGREKLFF.

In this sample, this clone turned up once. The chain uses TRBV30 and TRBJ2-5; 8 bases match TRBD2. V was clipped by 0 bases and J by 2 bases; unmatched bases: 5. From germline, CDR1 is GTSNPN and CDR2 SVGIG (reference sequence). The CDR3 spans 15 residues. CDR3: CAWSVIAGTQETQYF. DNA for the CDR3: TGTGCCTGGAGTGTAATAGCGGGGACTCAAGAGACCCAGTACTTC. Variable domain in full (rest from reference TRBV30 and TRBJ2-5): SQTIHQWPATLVQPVGSPLSLECTVEGTSNPNLYWYRQAAGRGLQLLFYSVGIGQISSEVPQNLSASRPQDRQFILSSKKLLLSDSGFYLCAWSVIAGTQETQYFGPGTRLLVL.

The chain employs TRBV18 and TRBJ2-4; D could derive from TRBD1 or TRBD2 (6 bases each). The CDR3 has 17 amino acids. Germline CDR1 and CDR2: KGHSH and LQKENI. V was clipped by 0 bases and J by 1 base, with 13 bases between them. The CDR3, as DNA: TGTGCCAGCTCACCACCGCCGGGGGCGCGGGCCAAAAACATTCAGTACTTC. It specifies CASSPPPGARAKNIQYF.